The present T cell receptor beta chain was sequenced within a study of spatial heterogeneity in lung cancer. General study results and limits: Expanded alpha and beta TCR counts within tumors tracked tumor mutation counts.

Germline V gene sequence: CDR1 SEHNR, CDR2 FQNEAQ (reference sequence). The CDR3 is 13 amino acids. V lost 5 bases and J lost 2, with 7 bases in between. This sample's time point: sample taken at primary tumor resection. The donor group consisted of around 77 patients who had untreated, early-stage non-small cell lung cancer. Whole RNA from tumor, nontumor lung or frozen PBMC was sequenced unsorted. Individual TCR cDNA molecules each bore their own unique molecular identifier. TCRdb recomputed calls from the 5' RACE reads with MiXCR, one row per CDR3 protein. The sample contains 12,000 to 15,000 distinct CDR3 sequences, around 4.7% of which appear only once. This clonotype was counted many times. What it binds is unknown.

The sequence was obtained from a female donor with early-stage non-small cell lung cancer. The sample in question was lung tumor tissue, obtained at surgery. The chain is built from TRBV7-9 and TRBJ1-5; D gene uncertain. In nucleotides, the CDR3 is TGTGCCAGCAGCCGGACTGGCAATCAGCCCCAGCATTTT. It codes for CASSRTGNQPQHF. The full variable domain, completed using reference TRBV7-9 and TRBJ1-5, is DTGVSQNPRHKITKRGQNVTFRCDPISEHNRLYWYRQTLGQGPEFLTYFQNEAQLEKSRLLSDRFSAERPKGSFSTLEIQRTEQGDSAMYLCASSRTGNQPQHFGDGTRLSIL.